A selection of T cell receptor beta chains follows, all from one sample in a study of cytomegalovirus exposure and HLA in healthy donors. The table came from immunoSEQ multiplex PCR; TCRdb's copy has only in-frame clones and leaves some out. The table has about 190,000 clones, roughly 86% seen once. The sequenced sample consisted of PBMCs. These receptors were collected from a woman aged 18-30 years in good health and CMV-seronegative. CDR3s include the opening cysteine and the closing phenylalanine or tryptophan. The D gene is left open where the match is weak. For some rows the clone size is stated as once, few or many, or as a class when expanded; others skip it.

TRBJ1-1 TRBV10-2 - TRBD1 CASSDPGTEKAFF TGCGCCAGCAGTGATCCCGGGACAGAGAAAGCTTTCTTT
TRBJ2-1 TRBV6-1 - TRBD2 CASSVTPLAGGNNEQFF TGTGCCAGCAGTGTCACCCCGCTAGCGGGGGGAAACAATGAGCAGTTCTTC
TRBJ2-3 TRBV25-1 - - CASSSIRGSLADTQYF TGTGCCAGCAGCTCTATTCGGGGGTCCCTAGCTGATACGCAGTATTTT
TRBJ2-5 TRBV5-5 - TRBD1 CASSIGGLETQYF TGTGCCAGCAGCATAGGGGGCCTGGAGACCCAGTACTTC
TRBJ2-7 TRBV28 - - CASSFTGTPGEEQYF TGTGCCAGCAGTTTTACAGGGACCCCCGGGGAGGAGCAGTACTTC
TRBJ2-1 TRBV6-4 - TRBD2 CASSDGTGGSDEQFF TGTGCCAGCAGTGACGGAACGGGAGGATCGGATGAGCAGTTCTTC
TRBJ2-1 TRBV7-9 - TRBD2 CASSLAGTSNEQFF TGTGCCAGCAGCTTAGCTGGGACTAGCAATGAGCAGTTCTTC
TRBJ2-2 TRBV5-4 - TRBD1 CASSLETGTTGELFF TGTGCCAGCAGCTTGGAGACAGGGACCACCGGGGAGCTGTTTTTT
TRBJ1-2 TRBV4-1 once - CASSQGSGDWGYTF TGCGCCAGCAGCCAAGGGTCGGGGGATTGGGGCTACACCTTC
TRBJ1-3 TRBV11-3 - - CASSLDGGLATIYF TGTGCCAGCAGCTTAGACGGGGGGCTGGCCACCATATATTTT
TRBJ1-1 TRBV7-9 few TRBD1 CASSLYRGNTEAFF TGTGCCAGCAGCTTATACAGGGGGAACACTGAAGCTTTCTTT
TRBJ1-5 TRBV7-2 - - CASSPTLYSNQPQHF TGTGCCAGCAGCCCGACACTGTATAGCAATCAGCCCCAGCATTTT
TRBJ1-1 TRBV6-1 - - CASSRQSNTEAFF TGTGCCAGCAGTCGACAATCGAACACTGAAGCTTTCTTT
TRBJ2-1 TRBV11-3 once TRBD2 CASSTRTSGGSYNEQFF TGTGCCAGCAGCACCAGGACTAGCGGGGGCTCCTACAATGAGCAGTTCTTC
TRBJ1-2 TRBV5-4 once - CASSLEVTGWGYTF TGTGCCAGCAGCTTGGAGGTCACAGGGTGGGGCTACACCTTC
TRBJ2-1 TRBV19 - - CASSMVGPSSYNEQFF TGTGCCAGTAGTATGGTTGGTCCCAGCTCCTACAATGAGCAGTTCTTC
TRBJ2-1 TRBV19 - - CASSMGSGPHNEQFF TGTGCCAGTAGTATGGGGTCAGGGCCCCACAATGAGCAGTTCTTC
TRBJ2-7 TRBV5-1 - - CASSRGYEQYF TGCGCCAGCAGCAGGGGGTACGAGCAGTACTTC
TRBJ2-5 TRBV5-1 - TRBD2 CASSSLPGSGGAQETQYF TGCGCCAGCAGCTCCCTCCCGGGGAGCGGGGGGGCCCAAGAGACCCAGTACTTC
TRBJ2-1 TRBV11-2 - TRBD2 CASSTLAGGGSEQFF TGTGCCAGCAGCACACTAGCGGGAGGGGGGAGTGAGCAGTTCTTC
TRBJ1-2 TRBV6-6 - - CASSGLSRGYTF TGTGCCAGCAGCGGTCTATCGAGGGGCTACACCTTC
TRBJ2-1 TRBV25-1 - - CASNRHGGHNEQFF TGTGCCAGCAATCGACACGGAGGGCACAATGAGCAGTTCTTC
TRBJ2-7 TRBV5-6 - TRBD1 CASTTGTAPYEQYF TGTGCCAGCACCACTGGGACAGCCCCCTACGAGCAGTACTTC
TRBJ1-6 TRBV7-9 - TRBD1 CASSPDRVNSPLHF TGTGCCAGCAGCCCGGACAGGGTGAATTCACCCCTCCACTTT
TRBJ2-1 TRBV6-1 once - CASSLSSYNEQFF TGTGCCAGCAGCTTGAGCTCCTACAATGAGCAGTTCTTC
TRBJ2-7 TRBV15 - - CATSRVAAGNAYEQYF TGTGCCACCAGCAGAGTGGCCGCCGGGAATGCCTACGAGCAGTACTTC
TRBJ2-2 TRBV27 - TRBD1 CASRDGQGVYGELFF TGTGCCAGCAGAGACGGACAGGGAGTTTACGGGGAGCTGTTTTTT
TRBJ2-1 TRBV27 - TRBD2 CASSPVLAGGSNEQFF TGTGCCAGCAGTCCCGTTTTAGCGGGCGGTTCCAATGAGCAGTTCTTC
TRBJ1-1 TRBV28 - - CASSSGQNTEAFF TGTGCCAGCAGCTCCGGACAGAACACTGAAGCTTTCTTT
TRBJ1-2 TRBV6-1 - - CAGSEAPRGRGYTF TGTGCCGGCAGTGAAGCCCCCAGGGGACGGGGCTACACCTTC
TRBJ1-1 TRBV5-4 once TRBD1 CASSWTGSEAFF TGTGCCAGCAGCTGGACAGGGTCTGAAGCTTTCTTT
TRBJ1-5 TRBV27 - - CASSLRGSNQPQHF TGTGCCAGCAGTCTCAGGGGTTCCAATCAGCCCCAGCATTTT
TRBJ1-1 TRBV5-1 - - CASSLGGQLNTEAFF TGCGCCAGCAGCTTGGGGGGCCAGCTGAACACTGAAGCTTTCTTT
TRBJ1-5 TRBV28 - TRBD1 CASRQGLQPQHF TGTGCCAGCAGACAGGGGCTGCAGCCCCAGCATTTT
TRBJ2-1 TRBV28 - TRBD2 CASSWGLAKAYNEQFF TGTGCCAGCAGTTGGGGACTAGCGAAGGCCTACAATGAGCAGTTCTTC
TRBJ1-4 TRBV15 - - CATSRDGRGRGEKLFF TGTGCCACCAGCAGAGATGGGAGGGGAAGAGGAGAAAAACTGTTTTTT
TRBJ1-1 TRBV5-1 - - CASSPVGSARGEAFF TGCGCCAGCAGCCCCGTGGGGAGCGCACGTGGGGAAGCTTTCTTT
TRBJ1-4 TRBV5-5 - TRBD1 CASSFRQGNEKLFF TGTGCCAGCAGCTTTAGACAGGGGAATGAAAAACTGTTTTTT
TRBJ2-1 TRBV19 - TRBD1 CASSPGTAPNNEQFF TGTGCCAGTAGCCCTGGGACAGCCCCGAACAATGAGCAGTTCTTC
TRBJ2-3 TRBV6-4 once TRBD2 CASSAVAGSTDTQYF TGTGCCAGCAGTGCAGTAGCGGGGAGCACAGATACGCAGTATTTT
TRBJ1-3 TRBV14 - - CASSQDGFRGNTIYF TGTGCCAGCAGCCAAGACGGGTTTCGTGGAAACACCATATATTTT
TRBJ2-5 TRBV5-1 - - CASSWGGNQETQYF TGCGCCAGCAGTTGGGGCGGAAACCAAGAGACCCAGTACTTC
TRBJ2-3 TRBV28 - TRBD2 CASSPGSSGDQRGTDTQYF TGTGCCAGCAGCCCGGGGTCTAGCGGGGACCAGCGCGGGACAGATACGCAGTATTTT
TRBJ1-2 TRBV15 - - CATSRVQGRGYTF TGTGCCACCAGCAGAGTCCAGGGGCGGGGCTACACCTTC
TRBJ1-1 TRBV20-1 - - CSAGRTEAFF TGCAGTGCCGGGAGGACTGAAGCTTTCTTT
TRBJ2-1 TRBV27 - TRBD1 CASSLRGLSYNEQFF TGTGCCAGCAGTTTAAGGGGGCTCTCCTACAATGAGCAGTTCTTC
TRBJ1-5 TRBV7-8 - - CASSEHQGPSQPQHF TGTGCCAGCAGCGAACACCAGGGTCCAAGTCAGCCCCAGCATTTT
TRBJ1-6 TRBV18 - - CASSGILGDSPLHF TGTGCCAGCTCAGGGATCCTAGGGGATTCACCCCTCCACTTT
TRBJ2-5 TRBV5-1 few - CASSWAGTMETQYF TGCGCCAGCAGCTGGGCGGGAACAATGGAGACCCAGTACTTC
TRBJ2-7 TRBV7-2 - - CASSPSNYEQYF TGTGCCAGCAGCCCATCTAACTACGAGCAGTACTTC